This is a list of T cell receptor beta chains from one sample in a study of blood T cell repertoires in COVID-19. The table came from immunoSEQ multiplex PCR; TCRdb's copy has only in-frame clones and leaves some out. This table holds tens of thousands of clones, approximately 89% found once. The sequencing sample was made of peripheral blood. Every receptor here comes from a man in his fifties or sixties with active COVID-19. Each CDR3 is given without its conserved first and last residue. Part of the rows lack a size; the others show once, few, many or a class for expanded clones.

NA TRBJ2-1 TRBV11-3 ASSRRAGDYNEQF
NA TRBJ2-7 TRBV30 AWGWARDRASYEQY
NA TRBJ2-1 TRBV6-4 ASSSRLAGGPDEQF
NA TRBJ1-2 TRBV7-9 ASSLSRGNGGYT
NA TRBJ1-2 TRBV19 ASNLGQGAYGYT
NA TRBJ2-7 TRBV2 ASSTGQGAYEQY
NA TRBJ2-7 TRBV6-4 ASDNYEQY
NA TRBJ2-2 TRBV5-1 ASSLNERSGELF
NA TRBJ2-1 TRBV5-4 ASSLVGGSSYNEQF
once TRBJ2-2 TRBV5-1 ASSPDPTGELF
NA TRBJ2-1 TRBV11-1 ASSPNLLAGYNEQF
NA TRBJ2-1 TRBV11-1 ASNVGTGSFNEQF
NA TRBJ2-3 TRBV6-2/TRBV6-3 ASSQTSGRVDTQY
once TRBJ2-7 TRBV6-2/TRBV6-3 ASSPGLAGISREQY
NA TRBJ2-3 TRBV19 ASSINPSGKDTQY
NA TRBJ2-7 TRBV6-2/TRBV6-3 ASSPGGQGNYEQY
NA TRBJ2-1 TRBV5-6 ASSSGLREF
NA TRBJ1-1 TRBV15 ATSQRPADEAF
NA TRBJ2-3 TRBV19 ASSREGQRDTQY
NA TRBJ1-1 TRBV2 ASHASAGNTEAF
NA TRBJ2-1 TRBV27 ASRRTDQGEQF
NA TRBJ1-5 TRBV12-5 ASGLADRAGQPQH
NA TRBJ1-2 TRBV27 ASSLASTGGYGYT
few TRBJ1-5 TRBV5-5 ASSSDISQNQPQH
NA TRBJ2-5 TRBV3-1/TRBV3-2 ASSPDSGETQY
NA TRBJ2-7 TRBV24-1 ATSESLAGVGEQY
NA TRBJ1-1 TRBV14 ASSSLTGGTEAF
NA TRBJ1-5 TRBV7-2 ASSTGQGSNQPQH
NA TRBJ1-3 TRBV30 AWSMTRQGGNTIY
NA TRBJ2-1 TRBV6-2/TRBV6-3 ASSYSISRGRVGPYNEQF
NA TRBJ2-7 TRBV7-2 ASSLQGGKVDEQY
few TRBJ2-7 TRBV6-4 ASSGRCEQY
NA TRBJ1-2 TRBV28 ASSFLGGGVGYT
NA TRBJ2-6 TRBV4-1 ASSHIGEGTGANVLT
NA TRBJ2-7 TRBV21-1 ASSKADRGKVDEQY
NA TRBJ2-4 TRBV6-6 ASSYRTTGGNIQY
NA TRBJ2-5 TRBV11-1 ASSLAPAEETQY
NA TRBJ2-4 TRBV10-3 AISPGQGIGKNIQY
once TRBJ1-4 TRBV5-6 ASSLNRKNEKLF
NA TRBJ2-1 TRBV5-4 ASSPGTGGPSNEQF
NA TRBJ2-5 TRBV9 ASSTADRGQETQY
NA TRBJ1-1 TRBV11-1 ASSLGQGVSAF
NA TRBJ2-2 TRBV6-5 ASTGTSGGTGELF
NA TRBJ1-1 TRBV7-9 ASSLDNPTEAF
NA TRBJ1-5 TRBV2 ASSRSTVDQPQH
NA TRBJ2-3 TRBV25-1 ASSSGDYTDTQY
few TRBJ2-7 TRBV11-2 ASSLGAGGTYEQY
NA TRBJ2-7 TRBV5-1 ASSLASGSSYEQY
NA TRBJ1-2 TRBV29-1 SVEVDSPYGYT
medium-sized TRBJ2-7 TRBV3-1/TRBV3-2 ASSQGGSGQGAFEQY